These 23 T cell receptor beta chains originate from one sample sequenced in a study of blood T cell repertoires in COVID-19. Here immunoSEQ multiplex PCR was the method, and the copy in TCRdb shows in-frame clones only, minus some. The data contain tens of thousands of clones, about nine tenths of them singletons. Sequenced: peripheral blood. The source is a man aged 50-60 years with active COVID-19.

This chain joins TRBV9 and TRBJ2-3; TRBD2 matches at 10 bases. The ends lost 0 bases at V and 4 bases at J; junction bases unmatched: 5. There are 16 residues in the CDR3. CDR1 is SGDLS, CDR2 YYNGEE, per germline. The CDR3 spells CASSVVAGGAADTQYF. The DNA for the CDR3 is TGTGCCAGCAGCGTAGTAGCGGGAGGTGCCGCAGATACGCAGTATTTT.

This chain joins TRBV7-2 and TRBJ1-6; 7 bases are a match to TRBD1. Germline lookup yields CDR1 SGHTA and CDR2 FQGNSA. V lost 3 bases and J lost 7; bases outside the gene matches: 12. The CDR3 spans 17 residues. The CDR3 here is CASSLRTGLGMNSPLHF. The CDR3 bases are TGTGCCAGCAGCTTGCGGACAGGCCTGGGGATGAATTCACCCCTCCACTTT.

This clone was recorded once. The chain links TRBV6-5 to TRBJ1-2, with 11 bases identical to TRBD1. In germline, CDR1 is MNHEY, CDR2 SVGAGI. Trimming cost V 8 bases and J 4 bases; bases outside gene matches: 6. The CDR3 sequence is 14 residues long. DNA of the CDR3: TGTGCCAGCGCCAGGGACAGGGGGACCTATGGCTACACCTTC. As protein: CASARDRGTYGYTF.

This rearrangement joins TRBV2 to TRBJ1-5; TRBD1 matches at 11 bases. The CDR3 length is 15 residues. Germline CDR1 SNHLY, CDR2 FYNNEI. V dropped 8 bases and J dropped 4; count of bases not matched to a gene: 7. The CDR3 coding sequence is TGTGCCAGCGGCTCCGGGACAGGGGGAAATCAGCCCCAGCATTTT. Translation gives CASGSGTGGNQPQHF.

A remark on this clone: The sample has other DNA sequences that encode this CDR3 too. This chain joins TRBV9 and TRBJ1-6; tentatively, D is TRBD1 (5 bases). The germline V and J ends were trimmed by 4 bases and 7 bases, with 15 bases remaining between them. The CDR3 spans 15 residues. Per the germline V gene, CDR1 is SGDLS and CDR2 is YYNGEE. This chain's CDR3 is CASSSGDGYNSPLHF. In nucleotides, the CDR3 is TGTGCCAGCAGCTCGGGGGACGGCTACAATTCACCCCTCCACTTT.

This clone showed up just a few times. The V call is TRBV7-2, the J call TRBJ1-3, with a tentative D call TRBD1 (6 bases). Germline CDR1 and CDR2: SGHTA and FQGNSA. This CDR3 is built from 15 residues. Trimming pared 5 bases from V and 1 base from J, leaving 12 bases between. CDR3 residues: CASSTRTDSGNTIYF. The DNA of the CDR3 is TGTGCCAGCAGCACCCGGACAGATTCTGGAAACACCATATATTTT.

The rearrangement links TRBV5-6 to TRBJ2-5; perhaps TRBD1 as D (6 bases). The germline V gene has CDR1 SGHDT and CDR2 YYEEEE. The CDR3 sequence is 11 residues long. The V and J ends lost 5 bases and 9 bases respectively, with 11 bases between them. The CDR3 DNA follows: TGTGCCAGCAGTCAGGGGCACCCCCAGTACTTC. Amino acid sequence: CASSQGHPQYF.

The J gene is TRBJ2-7, the V gene TRBV28, with D possibly being TRBD2 (7 bases). Germline V gene data show CDR1 as MDHEN and CDR2 as SYDVKM. V lost 5 bases to trimming and J lost 3 bases, with 14 bases between them. The length of the CDR3 is 14 residues. The chain's CDR3 is CASSEGGTIYEQYF. DNA for the CDR3: TGTGCCAGCAGTGAGGGGGGGACGATCTACGAGCAGTACTTC.

V and J are TRBV6-5 and TRBJ1-5, with 8 positions matching TRBD1. The CDR3 runs 15 residues. Germline trimming cut 6 bases from V and 9 bases from J; bases unmatched to any gene: 13. Germline loops: CDR1 MNHEY, CDR2 SVGAGI. The CDR3 DNA is TGTGCCAGCAGCCCCTCCGGGACAGGACATTCGCCCCAGCATTTT. Translation: CASSPSGTGHSPQHF.

This chain uses TRBV4-1 with TRBJ2-3; 8 positions agree with TRBD1. The CDR3 extends over 18 amino acids. Germline CDR1 and CDR2: MGHRA and YSYEKL. V shed 3 bases, J shed 0 bases, and the junction held 11 bases outside the gene matches. The DNA of the CDR3 is TGCGCCAGCAGCCAGGCCGGGACAGGAAGCCGAAGCACAGATACGCAGTATTTT. This translates into CASSQAGTGSRSTDTQYF.

The DNA of the CDR3 is TGTGCCAGCGGGAGAAGTGGGCCGATCGGGGAGCTGTTTTTT. It translates to CASGRSGPIGELFF. This chain connects TRBV27 to TRBJ2-2; D may be TRBD2 (5 bases). CDR3 length: 14 residues. V was pared by 8 bases and J by 7 bases, with 17 bases between. Germline CDR1 and CDR2: MNHEY and SMNVEV (reference sequence).

The J gene is TRBJ2-6, the V gene TRBV6-1, with 7 positions matching TRBD2. The CDR3 is made up of 18 amino acids. The V gene's germline CDR1 is MNHNS and CDR2 SASEGT. Trimming took 2 bases from V and 0 from J; bases not matched to a gene: 7. In nucleotides, the CDR3 is TGTGCCAGCAGTGAAAGACGGGGAGGGTCCTCTGGGGCCAACGTCCTGACTTTC. Its translation is CASSERRGGSSGANVLTF.

The chain couples TRBV29-1 to TRBJ1-2; a weak D match, TRBD1 (6 bases). From germline, CDR1 is SQVTM and CDR2 ANQGSEA. The CDR3 is 13 residues long. With 3 bases removed from V and 6 bases from J, the gap between germline ends came to 14 bases. The CDR3 here is CSVDSSGTNGYTF. The CDR3 DNA is TGCAGCGTTGACTCCTCCGGGACAAATGGCTACACCTTC.

The chain is built from TRBV2 and TRBJ1-2; no definite D call. There are 13 residues in the CDR3. V dropped 1 base and J dropped 2 bases, with 5 bases sitting between them. Germline CDR1 and CDR2: SNHLY and FYNNEI. The chain's CDR3 is CASSEDGNYGYTF. The CDR3 bases are TGTGCCAGCAGTGAAGACGGGAACTATGGCTACACCTTC.

The gene calls are TRBV7-9 and TRBJ2-2; TRBD2 matches at 10 bases. From germline, CDR1 is SEHNR and CDR2 FQNEAQ (reference sequence). The CDR3 extends over 15 amino acids. The CDR3 sequence: CTPSSGRTNTGELFF. In DNA form, the CDR3 reads TGTACCCCTTCTAGCGGGAGAACGAACACCGGGGAGCTGTTTTTT.

The chain combines TRBV7-9 with TRBJ1-2; 8 positions agree with TRBD1. Germline loops: CDR1 SEHNR, CDR2 FQNEAQ (reference sequence). The CDR3 is 14 amino acids. Trimming took 5 bases from V and 7 from J; bases not matched to a gene: 9. CDR3 DNA sequence: TGTGCCAGCAGCCAAGGACAGGGTTATTTTGGCTACACCTTC. This sequence encodes CASSQGQGYFGYTF.

The V and J genes are TRBV5-1 and TRBJ2-6, with D maybe TRBD2 (6 bases). CDR3 length equals 19 residues. Germline-derived CDR1 and CDR2 are SGHRS and YFSETQ. V lost 4 bases and J 2 bases, leaving 22 bases between the germline ends. This CDR3 reads CASSRTRGTAGPGANVLTF. The CDR3 region has the DNA TGCGCCAGCAGCCGGACTCGTGGCACCGCGGGGCCTGGGGCCAACGTCCTGACTTTC.

This clone was counted a single time. The V gene is TRBV27, the J gene TRBJ2-5; a weak D match, TRBD2 (7 bases). Germline-derived CDR1 and CDR2 are MNHEY and SMNVEV (reference sequence). V was pared by 5 bases and J by 7 bases, with 14 bases between. The CDR3 extends over 13 amino acids. CDR3: CASSLARGGTQYF. The CDR3 nucleotides read TGTGCCAGCAGTCTCGCGAGGGGGGGGACCCAGTACTTC.

The chain joins TRBV21-1 to TRBJ2-3; the table calls TRBD1, which could not be checked here. TRBV21-1 is described as a pseudogene. This CDR3 contains 13 residues. CDR3 DNA sequence: TGTGCCAGCAGCAGCAGACAGGGGAAGAAGCAGTATTTT. This encodes CASSSRQGKKQYF.

The chain couples TRBV5-1 to TRBJ2-2, with 7 bases lining up with TRBD1. In germline, CDR1 is SGHRS, CDR2 YFSETQ. J lost 2 bases, V lost 2 bases, and 3 bases had no gene match. The CDR3 has 15 amino acids. Here the CDR3 DNA reads TGCGCCAGCAGCTTAAACAGGGGAAACACCGGGGAGCTGTTTTTT. This encodes CASSLNRGNTGELFF.

The chain links TRBV3-1 (or the pseudogene TRBV3-2) to TRBJ1-1, with 7 positions matching TRBD1. The V gene's germline CDR1 is LGHDT and CDR2 YNNKEL (reference sequence). With V trimmed by 0 bases and J by 3 bases, 7 bases remained unmatched. CDR3 size: 16 residues. CDR3 nucleotide sequence: TGTGCCAGCAGCCAAGATTTACAGGGGTGGTACACTGAAGCTTTCTTT. This gives the protein CASSQDLQGWYTEAFF.

This chain uses TRBV5-1 with TRBJ2-4; 8 bases are shared with TRBD1. Germline assignment: CDR1 SGHRS and CDR2 YFSETQ. This CDR3 comprises 15 residues. The J segment lost 7 bases and the V segment lost 0 bases, leaving 6 bases of the junction unmatched. CDR3 coding DNA: TGCGCCAGCAGCTTGGATGGGCAGGGGGCCAACATTCAGTACTTC. Translated, it gives CASSLDGQGANIQYF. The entire variable domain, with the rest obtained from reference TRBV5-1 and TRBJ2-4, is as follows: KAGVTQTPRYLIKTRGQQVTLSCSPISGHRSVSWYQQTPGQGLQFLFEYFSETQRNKGNFPGRFSGRQFSNSRSEMNVSTLELGDSALYLCASSLDGQGANIQYFGAGTRLSVL.

The chain uses TRBV9 and TRBJ2-3, with 11 bases matching TRBD2. After removal of 4 bases from V and 5 bases from J, the junction contained 12 bases not matched to a gene. The CDR3 runs 17 residues. CDR1 is SGDLS and CDR2 is YYNGEE in the germline V gene. Written as DNA, the CDR3 is TGTGCCAGCAGCCCCAGGGGTAGCGGGGGGGCTATAGATACGCAGTATTTT. This gives the protein CASSPRGSGGAIDTQYF.